This TCR beta chain was profiled in a study of blood T cell repertoires in COVID-19. Data came from immunoSEQ multiplex PCR; TCRdb stores just in-frame clones and leaves some out. This table has some 40,000 clones, about 88% appearing once. The CDR3 sequence is 12 residues long. After removal of 6 bases from V and 3 bases from J, the junction contained 2 bases not matched to a gene. Germline V gives CDR1 SNHLY, CDR2 FYNNEI. The chain combines TRBV2 with TRBJ2-7, with TRBD1 matching over 7 bases. The clonotype originates from a human donor in a cohort sampled during active COVID-19. The material sequenced was peripheral blood. For the CDR3, the DNA is TGTGCCAGCAGGGGACAGCGCTACGAGCAGTACTTC. It encodes CASRGQRYEQYF.